This is a list of T cell receptor beta chains from one sample in a study of early T cells in non-severe SARS-CoV-2 infection. From the 5' RACE reads, TCRdb called clonotypes with MiXCR, one entry per CDR3 protein. The sample includes 30,000 or so distinct CDR3 sequences, roughly 4.3% of them seen just once. Sequenced material: whole blood. These receptors all come from an adult who was a healthcare worker with PCR-confirmed SARS-CoV-2 infection or an uninfected control (not recorded which). Each CDR3 is given with its conserved first and last residue. Each record gives: clone size, D gene, V gene, J gene, CDR3 protein, CDR3 DNA. A D gene is named only where the DNA matches it firmly. Clone size is shown for a subset of rows, as once, few, many or a class of expanded clone.

>NA|NA|TRBV6-1|TRBJ2-3
CASSETKASTDTQYF
TGTGCCAGCAGTGAAACTAAAGCGAGCACAGATACGCAGTATTTT
>NA|NA|TRBV11-2|TRBJ2-5
CASSYRGPHETQYF
TGTGCCAGCAGCTACCGGGGTCCGCATGAGACCCAGTACTTC
>many|TRBD1|TRBV3-1|TRBJ2-7
CASSQDFQGAYEQYF
TGTGCCAGCAGCCAAGATTTCCAGGGGGCTTACGAGCAGTACTTC
>NA|TRBD2|TRBV7-8|TRBJ2-1
CASSSFRVAGGPVINEQFF
TGTGCCAGCAGCTCATTTAGGGTAGCGGGGGGGCCAGTAATAAATGAGCAGTTCTTC
>many|NA|TRBV6-2/TRBV6-3|TRBJ1-2
CASSVDRTYGYTF
TGTGCCAGCAGTGTAGACAGAACCTATGGCTACACCTTC
>many|TRBD1|TRBV10-3|TRBJ2-1
CATGRQGAYNEQFF
TGTGCCACCGGACGACAGGGGGCCTACAATGAGCAGTTCTTC
>once|NA|TRBV13|TRBJ1-1
CASSSGGGYTEAFF
TGTGCCAGCAGCTCGGGGGGAGGGTACACTGAAGCTTTCTTT
>few|TRBD2|TRBV7-3|TRBJ2-5
CASSLYGGAIETQYF
TGTGCCAGCAGCTTATACGGGGGGGCCATCGAGACCCAGTACTTC
>many|NA|TRBV7-2|TRBJ2-2
CASSPNRAGELFF
TGTGCCAGCAGCCCCAACAGGGCCGGGGAGCTGTTTTTT
>few|NA|TRBV7-3|TRBJ1-1
CASSSQLNTEAFF
TGTGCCAGCAGCTCCCAGTTGAACACTGAAGCTTTCTTT
>few|NA|TRBV6-5|TRBJ1-2
CASSPPWGGNYGYTF
TGTGCCAGCAGTCCCCCGTGGGGCGGAAACTATGGCTACACCTTC
>many|TRBD1|TRBV10-3|TRBJ2-7
CAIRGQGFNEQYF
TGTGCCATCAGGGGACAGGGATTCAACGAGCAGTACTTC
>NA|TRBD1|TRBV6-5|TRBJ2-1
CASSYGVGGPLSSYNEQFF
TGTGCCAGCAGTTACGGGGTAGGGGGCCCCCTAAGCTCCTACAATGAGCAGTTCTTC
>many|TRBD2|TRBV27|TRBJ2-4
CASSFGTSGTRQYF
TGTGCCAGCAGTTTCGGGACTAGCGGGACCCGTCAGTACTTC
>many|TRBD2|TRBV7-2|TRBJ2-4
CASSSGLADGGSYAKNIQYF
TGTGCCAGCAGCTCCGGACTAGCAGACGGAGGGTCCTACGCCAAAAACATTCAGTACTTC
>few|TRBD1|TRBV11-2|TRBJ2-5
CASSSTGGLETQYF
TGTGCCAGCAGCTCGACAGGGGGCCTGGAGACCCAGTACTTC
>many|NA|TRBV29-1|TRBJ2-7
CSVALRTYEQYF
TGCAGCGTTGCTCTCCGCACCTACGAGCAGTACTTC
>many|TRBD2|TRBV20-1|TRBJ2-1
CSASRNGGAYNEQFF
TGCAGTGCTAGTCGAAACGGGGGGGCGTACAATGAGCAGTTCTTC
>few|TRBD1|TRBV18|TRBJ2-5
CASSSNNRGETQYF
TGTGCCAGCTCATCAAATAACAGGGGAGAGACCCAGTACTTC
>few|NA|TRBV6-4|TRBJ1-5
CASSAGAQGNQPQHF
TGTGCCAGCAGTGCTGGGGCGCAGGGCAATCAGCCCCAGCATTTT
>NA|NA|TRBV29-1|TRBJ2-7
CSVGDTSYEQYF
TGCAGCGTTGGGGACACCTCCTACGAGCAGTACTTC
>many|TRBD1|TRBV11-2|TRBJ2-1
CASSLAGQAQF
TGTGCCAGCAGCTTAGCGGGACAGGCTCAGTTC
>NA|NA|TRBV21-1|TRBJ1-2
CASSNVRGSYTF
TGTGCCAGCAGCAATGTCAGGGGTAGCTACACCTTC
>few|NA|TRBV6-6|TRBJ2-1
CASSPYGDEQFF
TGTGCCAGCAGTCCCTATGGGGATGAGCAGTTCTTC
>many|NA|TRBV5-1|TRBJ2-1
CASRFGGDNEQFF
TGCGCCAGCAGGTTCGGCGGGGACAATGAGCAGTTCTTC
>NA|NA|TRBV29-1|TRBJ1-1
CSARGETEAFF
TGCAGCGCCCGGGGGGAGACTGAAGCTTTCTTT
>many|TRBD2|TRBV30|TRBJ2-5
CAWSEGLAATQETQYF
TGTGCCTGGAGTGAGGGACTAGCGGCGACCCAAGAGACCCAGTACTTC
>few|NA|TRBV18|TRBJ2-3
CASSPFVGGTDTQYF
TGTGCCAGCTCCCCTTTCGTAGGGGGCACAGATACGCAGTATTTT
>few|NA|TRBV19|TRBJ1-2
CASSRGVLYGYTF
TGTGCCAGTTCTCGGGGTGTCCTCTATGGCTACACCTTC
>NA|NA|TRBV28|TRBJ2-5
CAIRGSAGWETQYF
TGTGCCATAAGGGGCAGCGCGGGCTGGGAGACCCAGTACTTC
>many|TRBD2|TRBV5-6|TRBJ2-3
CASSKGTSRSTDTQYF
TGTGCCAGCAGCAAGGGGACTAGCCGAAGCACAGATACGCAGTATTTT
>few|NA|TRBV11-2|TRBJ2-3
CASSLEVWADTQYF
TGTGCCAGCAGCTTAGAGGTGTGGGCAGATACGCAGTATTTT
>few|TRBD2|TRBV18|TRBJ2-7
CASSPPGLATYEQYF
TGTGCCAGCTCACCACCGGGACTAGCGACCTACGAGCAGTACTTC
>NA|NA|TRBV3-2|TRBJ2-4
CASSYSGRSKNIQYF
TGTGCCAGCAGCTATAGCGGGAGGTCCAAAAACATTCAGTACTTC
>few|NA|TRBV7-9|TRBJ1-1
CASSSRQENTEAFF
TGTGCCAGCAGCTCCCGACAGGAGAACACTGAAGCTTTCTTT
>many|TRBD2|TRBV7-2|TRBJ2-7
CASSSGSSGRGEQYF
TGTGCCAGCAGCTCCGGTTCTAGCGGGAGGGGGGAGCAGTACTTC
>few|NA|TRBV12-3/TRBV12-4|TRBJ1-4
CASSPPGANRKLFF
TGTGCCAGCAGTCCACCGGGGGCCAATAGAAAACTGTTTTTT
>many|NA|TRBV30|TRBJ1-6
CAWTYSSYNSPLHF
TGTGCCTGGACGTACAGCTCCTATAATTCACCCCTCCACTTT
>few|TRBD1|TRBV9|TRBJ1-2
CASSVGQGLNYGYTF
TGTGCCAGCAGCGTTGGACAGGGCCTAAACTATGGCTACACCTTC
>NA|NA|TRBV25-1|TRBJ1-6
CASSGMAGGSLHF
TGTGCCAGCAGTGGAATGGCGGGGGGATCCCTCCACTTT
>NA|NA|TRBV11-2|TRBJ1-6
CASSLLGHYNSPLHF
TGTGCCAGCAGCTTACTTGGACACTATAATTCACCCCTCCACTTT
>NA|NA|TRBV3-1|TRBJ2-5
CASSPLIGETQYF
TGTGCCAGCAGCCCATTGATCGGGGAGACCCAGTACTTC
>NA|TRBD2|TRBV12-3/TRBV12-4|TRBJ2-2
CASRLTSAGGELFF
TGTGCCAGCAGACTAACTAGCGCGGGCGGGGAGCTGTTTTTT
>many|NA|TRBV7-3|TRBJ2-3
CASSPTVGDTQYF
TGTGCCAGCAGCCCCACGGTGGGAGATACGCAGTATTTT
>few|NA|TRBV6-2/TRBV6-3|TRBJ2-1
CASSFYQGHEQFF
TGTGCCAGCAGTTTTTACCAGGGACATGAGCAGTTCTTC
>many|NA|TRBV12-3/TRBV12-4|TRBJ2-2
CASKGGQSYSGELFF
TGTGCCAGCAAGGGGGGACAGAGTTATTCCGGGGAGCTGTTTTTT
>many|TRBD2|TRBV15|TRBJ2-7
CATRSGGDPFEQYF
TGTGCCACCCGAAGCGGGGGGGACCCCTTCGAGCAGTACTTC
>few|NA|TRBV29-1|TRBJ2-1
CSVTTQGPYNEQFF
TGCAGCGTAACCACCCAGGGCCCCTACAATGAGCAGTTCTTC
>few|NA|TRBV4-1|TRBJ2-1
CASSQELGQTGLKAYNEQFF
TGCGCCAGCAGCCAAGAGTTAGGACAGACGGGACTAAAGGCTTACAATGAGCAGTTCTTC
>many|TRBD2|TRBV4-1|TRBJ2-1
CASSQLLAGGFEQFF
TGCGCCAGCAGCCAATTACTAGCGGGAGGTTTTGAGCAGTTCTTC
>few|TRBD2|TRBV5-1|TRBJ2-1
CASSNGLGSYEQFF
TGCGCCAGCAGCAACGGACTAGGGTCTTATGAGCAGTTCTTC
>few|TRBD1|TRBV24-1|TRBJ1-4
CATSELEGQDPLTNEKLFF
TGTGCCACCAGTGAGCTGGAGGGACAGGACCCACTCACGAATGAAAAACTGTTTTTT
>many|NA|TRBV10-3|TRBJ1-1
CAISEMKAQDTEAFF
TGTGCCATCAGTGAAATGAAGGCTCAGGACACTGAAGCTTTCTTT